The 4 T cell receptor beta chains in this list originate from one sample, sequenced in a study of T cells in localized non-small cell lung cancer. The data were produced by immunoSEQ multiplex PCR, yet TCRdb's version contains in-frame clones alone and is incomplete. The table has 53,000 or so clones, about 89% seen once. Sequencing was performed on peripheral blood, taken before any cancer treatment. The receptor source for this set is a man aged 35 to 69 with stage I lung adenocarcinoma.

Here the CDR3 DNA reads TGTGCCAGCAGGTGGGAGACAGGGGTATACAATGAGCAGTTCTTC. Protein: CASRWETGVYNEQFF. The chain is built from TRBV2 and TRBJ2-1, with TRBD1 matching 8 bases. V dropped 6 bases and J dropped 4; count of bases not matched to a gene: 8. The CDR3 contains 15 residues. Germline V gene sequence: CDR1 SNHLY, CDR2 FYNNEI.

This chain uses TRBV13 with TRBJ2-7; 11 nucleotides line up with TRBD1. In germline, CDR1 is PRHDT, CDR2 FYEKMQ (reference sequence). There are 16 residues in the CDR3. J was trimmed by 3 bases and V by 0 bases; bases with no gene match: 4. The CDR3 region has the DNA TGTGCCAGCAGCTTAGGCGGGGGACAGGGGGTCTACGAGCAGTACTTC. This gives the protein CASSLGGGQGVYEQYF.

The chain joins TRBV7-8 to TRBJ2-1; D gene ambiguous. This CDR3 is 14 amino acids long. Germline V gene data show CDR1 as SGHVS and CDR2 as FQNEAQ. The ends were cut back, 5 bases at V and 0 bases at J, with 8 bases in the middle. CDR3 protein: CASSASDSYNEQFF. DNA of the CDR3: TGTGCCAGCAGCGCGTCAGACTCCTACAATGAGCAGTTCTTC.

V and J are TRBV11-3 and TRBJ2-7, with no clear D. In germline, CDR1 is SGHNT, CDR2 YENEEA. Trimming took 0 bases from V and 0 from J, leaving 6 bases between them. CDR3 length: 14 amino acids. The CDR3 protein is CASSLDHGSYEQYF. The CDR3 DNA is TGTGCCAGCAGCTTAGATCACGGCTCCTACGAGCAGTACTTC.